This T cell receptor (beta chain) was retrieved from a study of CXCR3-negative and CXCR3-positive naive CD8 T cells. Study-wide context: Cumulative TRB read yield was 130 million to 150 million, averaging about 1.5 +/- 0.3 million per library.

The authors made the TRB cDNA libraries by 5' RACE using UMI labels. Using the 5' RACE reads, TCRdb records one entry per CDR3 protein without DNA. The sample is made up of 75,000 to 95,000 distinct CDR3 sequences, and the top ten hold around 1% of it. Concerning this clonotype itself: Its target is unknown.

The CDR3 totals 14 residues. Per germline, CDR1 SGHAT and CDR2 FQDESV (reference sequence). Study-wide results and caveats: PBMCs showed partially decreased CXCR3 expression after cryopreservation, and most assays used fresh PBMCs. The TRBV-TRBJ usage of naive CXCR3-negative and CXCR3-positive cells was similar, but that of memory cells differed. Similarly elevated diversity marked both naive subsets, with memory CD8+ cells showing far lower diversity.

The source material was naive CXCR3- CD8+ T cells from blood. Subset here: CD45RO-CCR7+CD27+CD95- naive CD8+ T cells lacking CXCR3 (TNR3-). V usage is TRBV11-1 and J usage is TRBJ1-6. The receptor's source is a human donor in good health. Some clones in this sample may be carry-over from other donors' samples. CDR3 amino acids: CASSLGAGNSPLHF.